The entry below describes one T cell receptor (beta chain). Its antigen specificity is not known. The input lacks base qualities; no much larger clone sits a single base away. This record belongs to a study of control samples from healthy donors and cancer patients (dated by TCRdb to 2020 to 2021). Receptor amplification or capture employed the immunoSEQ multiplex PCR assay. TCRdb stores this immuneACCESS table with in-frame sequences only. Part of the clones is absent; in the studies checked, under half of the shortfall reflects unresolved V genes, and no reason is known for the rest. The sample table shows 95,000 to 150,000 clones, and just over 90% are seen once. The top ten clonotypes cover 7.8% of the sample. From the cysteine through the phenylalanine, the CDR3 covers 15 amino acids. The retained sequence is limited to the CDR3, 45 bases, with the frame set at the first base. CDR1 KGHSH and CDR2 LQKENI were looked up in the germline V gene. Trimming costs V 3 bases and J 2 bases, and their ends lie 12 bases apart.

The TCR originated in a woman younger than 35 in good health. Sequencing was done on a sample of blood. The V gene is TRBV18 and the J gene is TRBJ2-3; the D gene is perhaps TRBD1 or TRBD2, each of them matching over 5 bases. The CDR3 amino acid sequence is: CASSPVGGFTDTQYF. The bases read TGTGCCAGCTCACCGGTTGGGGGTTTCACAGATACGCAGTATTTT. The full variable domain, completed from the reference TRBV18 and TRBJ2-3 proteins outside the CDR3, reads NAGVMQNPRHLVRRRGQEARLRCSPMKGHSHVYWYRQLPEEGLKFMVYLQKENIIDESGMPKERFSAEFPKEGPSILRIQQVVRGDSAAYFCASSPVGGFTDTQYFGPGTRLTVL.